This T cell receptor (beta chain) was sequenced during a study of blood T cell repertoires in COVID-19. Study background: Acute-phase and convalescent COVID-19 samples originated in the United States, Italy and Spain.

Profiling relied on immunoSEQ multiplex PCR, and the TCRdb table lists in-frame clones only, not all of them. The data hold around 250,000 clones, with around 93% observed a single time. Germline values: CDR1 MGHRA, CDR2 YSYEKL. The CDR3 is 17 amino acids. V shed 4 bases and J 2 bases; nucleotides not matched to a gene: 11. The V call is TRBV4-1, the J call TRBJ1-2, with 9 bases identical to TRBD1. This TCR was sampled from a human donor in a cohort exposed to, infected with or recovered from COVID-19 (not recorded which). The donor label of this sample is uncertain. Sequences were obtained from PBMCs or T cells enriched from blood (not recorded which). CDR3 in amino acids: CASSRRTDRGRNYGYTF. CDR3 in DNA: TGCGCCAGCAGCCGCCGAACCGACAGGGGGAGAAACTATGGCTACACCTTC.